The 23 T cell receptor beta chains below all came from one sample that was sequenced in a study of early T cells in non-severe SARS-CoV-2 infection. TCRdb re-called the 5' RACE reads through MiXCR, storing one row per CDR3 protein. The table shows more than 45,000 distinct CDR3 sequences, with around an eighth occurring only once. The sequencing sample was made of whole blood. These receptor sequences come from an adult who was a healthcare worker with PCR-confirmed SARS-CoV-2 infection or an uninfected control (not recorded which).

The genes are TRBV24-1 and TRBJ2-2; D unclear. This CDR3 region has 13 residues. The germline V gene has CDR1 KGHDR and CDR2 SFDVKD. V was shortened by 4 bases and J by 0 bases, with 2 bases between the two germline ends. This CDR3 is CATSETNTGELFF. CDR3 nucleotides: TGTGCCACCAGTGAGACGAACACCGGGGAGCTGTTTTTT.

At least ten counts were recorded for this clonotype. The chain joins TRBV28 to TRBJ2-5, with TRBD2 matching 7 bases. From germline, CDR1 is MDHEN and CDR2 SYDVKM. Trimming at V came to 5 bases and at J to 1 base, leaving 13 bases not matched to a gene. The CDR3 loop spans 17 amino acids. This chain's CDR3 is CASSPRGIRRGQETQYF. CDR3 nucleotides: TGTGCCAGCAGTCCGCGGGGGATAAGAAGGGGCCAAGAGACCCAGTACTTC.

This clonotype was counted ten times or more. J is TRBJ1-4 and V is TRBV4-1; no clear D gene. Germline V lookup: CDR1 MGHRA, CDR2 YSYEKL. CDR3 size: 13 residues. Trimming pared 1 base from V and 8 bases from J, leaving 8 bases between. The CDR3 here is CASSQVLGEKLFF. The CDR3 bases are TGCGCCAGCAGCCAAGTTCTAGGGGAAAAACTGTTTTTT.

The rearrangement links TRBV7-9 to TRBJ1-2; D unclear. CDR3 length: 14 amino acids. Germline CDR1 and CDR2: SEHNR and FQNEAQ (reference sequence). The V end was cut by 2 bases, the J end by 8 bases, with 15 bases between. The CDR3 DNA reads TGTGCCAGCAGCTTAAATGAGTTAGAGGAAGGCTACACCTTC. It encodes CASSLNELEEGYTF.

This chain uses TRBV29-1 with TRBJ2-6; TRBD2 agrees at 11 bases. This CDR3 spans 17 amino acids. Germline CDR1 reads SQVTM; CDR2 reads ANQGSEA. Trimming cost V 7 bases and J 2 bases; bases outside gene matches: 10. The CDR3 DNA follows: TGCAGCGCCCTAGCGGGAGGAAGATACACTGGGGCCAACGTCCTGACTTTC. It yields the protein CSALAGGRYTGANVLTF. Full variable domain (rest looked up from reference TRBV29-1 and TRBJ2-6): SAVISQKPSRDICQRGTSLTIQCQVDSQVTMMFWYRQQPGQSLTLIATANQGSEATYESGFVIDKFPISRPNLTFSTLTVSNMSPEDSSIYLCSALAGGRYTGANVLTFGAGSRLTVL.

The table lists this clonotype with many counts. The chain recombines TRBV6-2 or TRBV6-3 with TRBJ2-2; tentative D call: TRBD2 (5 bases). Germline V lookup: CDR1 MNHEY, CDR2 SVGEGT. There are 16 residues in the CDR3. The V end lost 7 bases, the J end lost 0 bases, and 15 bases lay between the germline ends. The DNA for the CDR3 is TGTGCCAGCAACCAGCGGAATAGCGCGAACACCGGGGAGCTGTTTTTT. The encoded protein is CASNQRNSANTGELFF.

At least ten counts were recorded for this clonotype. The CDR3 is CASTPSGASNQPQHF. The CDR3 coding sequence is TGTGCCAGCACCCCGTCGGGGGCGAGCAATCAGCCCCAGCATTTT. The chain carries TRBV12-3 or TRBV12-4 and TRBJ1-5; TRBD1 might be the D (6 bases). V was shortened by 7 bases and J by 1 base, with 14 bases between the two germline ends. The CDR3 extends over 15 amino acids.

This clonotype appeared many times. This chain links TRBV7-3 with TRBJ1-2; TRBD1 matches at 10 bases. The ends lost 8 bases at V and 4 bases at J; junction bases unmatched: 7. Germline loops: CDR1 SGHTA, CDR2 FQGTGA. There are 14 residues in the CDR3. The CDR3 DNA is TGTGCCAGCGGCAAAGGACAGGGGGTCTATGGCTACACCTTC. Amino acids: CASGKGQGVYGYTF.

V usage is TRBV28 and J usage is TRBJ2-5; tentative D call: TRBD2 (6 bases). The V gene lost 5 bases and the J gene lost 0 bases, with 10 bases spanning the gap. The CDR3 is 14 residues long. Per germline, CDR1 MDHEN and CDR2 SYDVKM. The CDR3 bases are TGTGCCAGCAGTAATCTAGCGAACCAAGAGACCCAGTACTTC. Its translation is CASSNLANQETQYF.

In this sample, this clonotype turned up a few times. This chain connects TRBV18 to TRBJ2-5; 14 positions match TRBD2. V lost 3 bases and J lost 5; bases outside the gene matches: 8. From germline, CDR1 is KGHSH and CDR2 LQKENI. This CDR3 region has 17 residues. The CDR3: CASSPTSGRAQDETQYF. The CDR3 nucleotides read TGTGCCAGCTCACCGACTAGCGGGAGGGCCCAGGACGAGACCCAGTACTTC.

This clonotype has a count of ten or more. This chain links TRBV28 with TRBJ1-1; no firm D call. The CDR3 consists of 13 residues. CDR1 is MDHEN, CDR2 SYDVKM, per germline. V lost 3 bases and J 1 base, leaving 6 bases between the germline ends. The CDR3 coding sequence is TGTGCCAGCAGTTTCCGGCGGAACACTGAAGCTTTCTTT. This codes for CASSFRRNTEAFF.

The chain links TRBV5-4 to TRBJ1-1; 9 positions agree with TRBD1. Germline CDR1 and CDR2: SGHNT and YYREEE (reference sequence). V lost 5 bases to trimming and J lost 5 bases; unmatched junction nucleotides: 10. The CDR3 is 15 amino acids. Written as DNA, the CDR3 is TGTGCCAGCAGTCTACCGGGACAGGGAGGGACTGAAGCTTTCTTT. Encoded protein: CASSLPGQGGTEAFF.

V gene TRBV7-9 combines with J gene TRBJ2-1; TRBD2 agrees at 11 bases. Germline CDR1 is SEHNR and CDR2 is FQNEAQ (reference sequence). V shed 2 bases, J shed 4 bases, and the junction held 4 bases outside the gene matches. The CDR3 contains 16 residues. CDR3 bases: TGTGCCAGCAGCTTACCGCTAGCGGGAGGATACAATGAGCAGTTCTTC. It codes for CASSLPLAGGYNEQFF.

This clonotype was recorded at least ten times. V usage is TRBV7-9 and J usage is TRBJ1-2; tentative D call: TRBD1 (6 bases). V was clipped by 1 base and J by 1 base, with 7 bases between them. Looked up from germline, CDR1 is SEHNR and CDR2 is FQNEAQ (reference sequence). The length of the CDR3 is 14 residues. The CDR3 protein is CASSLGTVNYGYTF. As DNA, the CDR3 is TGTGCCAGCAGCTTAGGGACAGTTAACTATGGCTACACCTTC.

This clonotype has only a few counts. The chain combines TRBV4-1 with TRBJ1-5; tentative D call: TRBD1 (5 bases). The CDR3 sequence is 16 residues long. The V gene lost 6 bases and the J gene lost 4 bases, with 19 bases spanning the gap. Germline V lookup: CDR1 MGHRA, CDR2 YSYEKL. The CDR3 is CASSPIAGSGNQPQHF. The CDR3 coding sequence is TGCGCCAGCAGTCCCATCGCAGGGTCGGGAAATCAGCCCCAGCATTTT.

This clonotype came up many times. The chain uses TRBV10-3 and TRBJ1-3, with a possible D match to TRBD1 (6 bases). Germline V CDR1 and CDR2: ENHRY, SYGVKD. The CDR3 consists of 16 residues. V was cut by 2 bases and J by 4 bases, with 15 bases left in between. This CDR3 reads CAISERVTGRGNTIYF. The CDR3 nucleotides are TGTGCCATCAGTGAGCGAGTAACAGGGAGGGGAAACACCATATATTTT.

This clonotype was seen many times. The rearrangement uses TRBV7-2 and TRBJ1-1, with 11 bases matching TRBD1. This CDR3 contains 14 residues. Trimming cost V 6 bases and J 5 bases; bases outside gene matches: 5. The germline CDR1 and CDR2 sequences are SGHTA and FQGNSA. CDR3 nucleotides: TGTGCCAGCAGACGGGACAGGGGGATTACTGAAGCTTTCTTT. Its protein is CASRRDRGITEAFF.

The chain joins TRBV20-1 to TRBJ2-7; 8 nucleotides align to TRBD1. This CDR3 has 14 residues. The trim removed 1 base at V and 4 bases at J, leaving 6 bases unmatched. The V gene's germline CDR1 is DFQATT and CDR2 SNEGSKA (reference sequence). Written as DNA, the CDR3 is TGCAGTGCTAGAGTTCTAAGGACAGGGTACGAGCAGTACTTC. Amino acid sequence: CSARVLRTGYEQYF.

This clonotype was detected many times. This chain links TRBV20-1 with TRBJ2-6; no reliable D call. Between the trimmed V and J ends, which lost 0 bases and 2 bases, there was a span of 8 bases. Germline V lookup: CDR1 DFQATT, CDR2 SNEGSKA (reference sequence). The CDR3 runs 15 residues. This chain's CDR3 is CSARDPLAGANVLTF. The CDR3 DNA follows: TGCAGTGCTAGAGATCCTCTAGCTGGGGCCAACGTCCTGACTTTC.

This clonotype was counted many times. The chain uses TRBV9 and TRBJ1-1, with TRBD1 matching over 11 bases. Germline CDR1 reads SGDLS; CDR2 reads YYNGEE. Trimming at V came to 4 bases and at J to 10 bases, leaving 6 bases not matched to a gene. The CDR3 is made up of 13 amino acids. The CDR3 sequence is CASSPGQGGRAFF. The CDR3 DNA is TGTGCCAGCAGCCCGGGACAGGGGGGAAGAGCTTTCTTT.

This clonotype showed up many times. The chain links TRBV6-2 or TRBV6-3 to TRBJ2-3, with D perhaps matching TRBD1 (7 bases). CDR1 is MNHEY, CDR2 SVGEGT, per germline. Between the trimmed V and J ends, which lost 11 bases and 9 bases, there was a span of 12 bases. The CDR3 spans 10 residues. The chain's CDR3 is CARRDRTQYF. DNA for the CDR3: TGTGCCCGGCGGGACAGAACGCAGTATTTT.

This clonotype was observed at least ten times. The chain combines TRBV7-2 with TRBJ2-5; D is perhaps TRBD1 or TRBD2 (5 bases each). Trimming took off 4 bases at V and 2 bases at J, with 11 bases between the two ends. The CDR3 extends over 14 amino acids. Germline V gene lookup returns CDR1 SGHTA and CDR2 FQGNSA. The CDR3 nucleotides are TGTGCCAGCAGCTATCCGGGACGTCAAGAGACCCAGTACTTC. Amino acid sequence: CASSYPGRQETQYF.

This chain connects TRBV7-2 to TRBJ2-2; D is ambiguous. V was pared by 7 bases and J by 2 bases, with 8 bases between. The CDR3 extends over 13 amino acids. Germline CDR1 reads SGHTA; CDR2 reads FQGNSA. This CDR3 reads CASIGPNTGELFF. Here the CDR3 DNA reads TGTGCCAGCATCGGACCTAACACCGGGGAGCTGTTTTTT.